A selection of T cell receptor beta chains follows, all from one sample in a study of CD8 T cells in Susac syndrome. TCRdb re-analysed the immunoSEQ multiplex PCR reads in MiXCR, keeping a single row per CDR3 protein. The sample has approximately 150,000 distinct CDR3 sequences; approximately 95% are singletons. The sample taken for sequencing was CD4+ T cells from PBMCs. These receptors all stem from a human donor with multiple sclerosis. CDR3s include the opening cysteine and the closing phenylalanine or tryptophan. A D gene is named only where the DNA matches it firmly. A clone size is listed for some rows: how often the clone was seen (once, few, many), or a class if it is expanded.

abundance: -
j_gene: TRBJ2-3
v_gene: TRBV29-1
d_gene: -
CDR3nt: TGCAGCGTTGAAGGCGGCAGGTCAGATACGCAGTATTTT
CDR3aa: CSVEGGRSDTQYF

abundance: -
j_gene: TRBJ2-1
v_gene: TRBV20-1
d_gene: -
CDR3nt: TGCAGTGCTAGACCCCCGACTAGTGACTCAACTTTCTACAATGAGCAGTTCTTC
CDR3aa: CSARPPTSDSTFYNEQFF

abundance: -
j_gene: TRBJ1-1
v_gene: TRBV3-1
d_gene: TRBD1
CDR3nt: TGTGCCAGCAGCCAACAGGGGGCAGGGACTGAAGCTTTCTTT
CDR3aa: CASSQQGAGTEAFF

abundance: -
j_gene: TRBJ2-3
v_gene: TRBV20-1
d_gene: TRBD1
CDR3nt: TGCAGTACAGGGGAAAGCACAGATACGCAGTATTTT
CDR3aa: CSTGESTDTQYF

abundance: -
j_gene: TRBJ2-7
v_gene: TRBV13
d_gene: TRBD1
CDR3nt: TGTGCCAGCAGCTTAGGTGCCAGGGGGCGCACCCTTACCTACGAGCAGTACTTC
CDR3aa: CASSLGARGRTLTYEQYF

abundance: -
j_gene: TRBJ1-1
v_gene: TRBV3-1
d_gene: TRBD1
CDR3nt: TGTGCCAGCAGCCAAGATCGAGCCCGGACAGGGAAAACTGAAGCTTTCTTT
CDR3aa: CASSQDRARTGKTEAFF

abundance: -
j_gene: TRBJ2-6
v_gene: TRBV7-2
d_gene: -
CDR3nt: TGTGCCAGCAACCTAGGGTATCGTGGGGCCAACGTCCTGACTTTC
CDR3aa: CASNLGYRGANVLTF

abundance: -
j_gene: TRBJ2-3
v_gene: TRBV7-3
d_gene: -
CDR3nt: TGTGCCAGCAGCTTAACGTTGGCTACAGATACGCAGTATTTT
CDR3aa: CASSLTLATDTQYF

abundance: -
j_gene: TRBJ1-6
v_gene: TRBV7-2
d_gene: -
CDR3nt: TGTGCCAGCAGTAAGACACCGGGCAAGAACAATTCACCCCTCCACTTT
CDR3aa: CASSKTPGKNNSPLHF

abundance: once
j_gene: TRBJ1-1
v_gene: TRBV27
d_gene: -
CDR3nt: TGTGCCAGCAGTTTAAACGTTGAGGGAACGGCTTTCTTT
CDR3aa: CASSLNVEGTAFF

abundance: once
j_gene: TRBJ2-5
v_gene: TRBV5-4
d_gene: -
CDR3nt: TGTGCCAGCAGCTTTCGCCAGAACGTAGAGACCCAGTACTTC
CDR3aa: CASSFRQNVETQYF

abundance: -
j_gene: TRBJ2-7
v_gene: TRBV29-1
d_gene: -
CDR3nt: TGCAGCGTTGGCCCTGGGGTAGGGAAATACGAGCAGTACTTC
CDR3aa: CSVGPGVGKYEQYF

abundance: -
j_gene: TRBJ2-7
v_gene: TRBV6-2/TRBV6-3
d_gene: -
CDR3nt: TGTGCCAGCAGTACAACTTCGGGCTCCTACGAGCAGTACTTC
CDR3aa: CASSTTSGSYEQYF

abundance: -
j_gene: TRBJ2-1
v_gene: TRBV4-2
d_gene: -
CDR3nt: TGTGCCAGCAGCCTGGCTATGGGGACCGCTTACAATGAGCAGTTCTTC
CDR3aa: CASSLAMGTAYNEQFF

abundance: -
j_gene: TRBJ2-7
v_gene: TRBV30
d_gene: -
CDR3nt: TGTGCCTGGAGTTCGTTGTACGAGCAGTACTTC
CDR3aa: CAWSSLYEQYF

abundance: -
j_gene: TRBJ2-1
v_gene: TRBV5-4
d_gene: -
CDR3nt: TGTGCCAGCAGCATCGCGGTAGCGGCCAGCAATGAGCAGTTCTTC
CDR3aa: CASSIAVAASNEQFF

abundance: -
j_gene: TRBJ1-6
v_gene: TRBV10-3
d_gene: -
CDR3nt: TGTGCCATAGGGCCCCAGCCTAATTCACCCCTCCACTTT
CDR3aa: CAIGPQPNSPLHF

abundance: -
j_gene: TRBJ1-1
v_gene: TRBV3-1
d_gene: -
CDR3nt: TGTGCCAGCAGCCCGAGGACAGCGGGAGGGACTGAAGCTTTCTTT
CDR3aa: CASSPRTAGGTEAFF

abundance: -
j_gene: TRBJ2-1
v_gene: TRBV25-1
d_gene: -
CDR3nt: TGTGCCAGCAGTGAAATGCAATTTATGAATGAGCAGTTCTTC
CDR3aa: CASSEMQFMNEQFF

abundance: -
j_gene: TRBJ1-2
v_gene: TRBV19
d_gene: -
CDR3nt: TGTGCCAGTAGTATTGCCGGGGATAACTATGGCTACACCTTC
CDR3aa: CASSIAGDNYGYTF

abundance: once
j_gene: TRBJ2-1
v_gene: TRBV29-1
d_gene: -
CDR3nt: TGCAGCGTTGGGCGGGGCTCGGGCTCGATCAATGAGCAGTTCTTC
CDR3aa: CSVGRGSGSINEQFF

abundance: -
j_gene: TRBJ1-5
v_gene: TRBV30
d_gene: TRBD1
CDR3nt: TGTGCCTGGAGGCTCCAGGGGGCCCTCAATCAGCCCCAGCATTTT
CDR3aa: CAWRLQGALNQPQHF

abundance: -
j_gene: TRBJ2-7
v_gene: TRBV4-2
d_gene: -
CDR3nt: TGTGCCAGCAGCCAAGTGCTGGACTCTAACCCATACGAGCAGTACTTC
CDR3aa: CASSQVLDSNPYEQYF

abundance: -
j_gene: TRBJ2-7
v_gene: TRBV6-6
d_gene: -
CDR3nt: TGTGCCAGCAGTCGGAGACAGAACTACGAGCAGTACTTC
CDR3aa: CASSRRQNYEQYF

abundance: -
j_gene: TRBJ1-6
v_gene: TRBV9
d_gene: -
CDR3nt: TGTGCCAGCAGCGTATCGGGCTCCTATAATTCACCCCTCCACTTT
CDR3aa: CASSVSGSYNSPLHF

abundance: few
j_gene: TRBJ2-5
v_gene: TRBV18
d_gene: -
CDR3nt: TGTGCCAGCTCACCTGGACTTCAAGAGACCCAGTACTTC
CDR3aa: CASSPGLQETQYF

abundance: -
j_gene: TRBJ2-7
v_gene: TRBV2
d_gene: TRBD1
CDR3nt: TGTGCCAGCAGGAGGACAGGTAGCTCCTACGAGCAGTACTTC
CDR3aa: CASRRTGSSYEQYF

abundance: -
j_gene: TRBJ2-3
v_gene: TRBV4-1
d_gene: -
CDR3nt: TGCGCCAGCAGCCTTCGAGGTGCAGATACGCAGTATTTT
CDR3aa: CASSLRGADTQYF